The 19 T cell receptor beta chains below come from one sample, sequenced in a study of cytomegalovirus exposure and HLA in healthy donors. The study ran its PCR with 60 Vbeta and 13 Jbeta primers. Repertoires were generated with immunoSEQ multiplex PCR, while TCRdb's copy carries only in-frame clones and drops some. There are 90,000 to 110,000 clones in the sample; roughly 15% occur only once, and around 0.86% lies in the top ten. The sample was PBMCs. These receptors came from a female donor in good health and CMV-seronegative.

This clone was observed a few times. The CDR3 protein is CASSFSLAGQTQYF. The CDR3 DNA sequence: TGTGCCAGCAGCTTTAGCCTAGCGGGGCAGACCCAGTACTTC. The genes are TRBV7-2 and TRBJ2-5; 9 bases match TRBD2. The V gene's germline CDR1 is SGHTA and CDR2 FQGNSA. V lost 3 bases and J lost 6; bases outside the gene matches: 5. This CDR3 is built from 14 residues.

The table lists this clone with a few counts. Other DNA variants within this sample encode the same CDR3. The chain uses TRBV2 and TRBJ1-5, with 7 nucleotides matching TRBD1. This CDR3 contains 15 residues. V lost 6 bases, J lost 0 bases, and 5 bases stayed unmatched. Germline CDR1 reads SNHLY; CDR2 reads FYNNEI. CDR3 residues: CASSRDRASNQPQHF. The CDR3 DNA reads as TGTGCCAGCAGCCGAGACAGGGCTAGCAATCAGCCCCAGCATTTT.

This clone came up a few times. The chain is built from TRBV29-1 and TRBJ1-2, with TRBD1 matching over 8 bases. The CDR3 has 15 amino acids. Germline V gene sequence: CDR1 SQVTM, CDR2 ANQGSEA. Trimming at V came to 0 bases and at J to 4 bases, leaving 7 bases not matched to a gene. In DNA form, the CDR3 reads TGCAGCGTTGAAGATCCGAGGGGACAGGCCTATGGCTACACCTTC. Translated, it gives CSVEDPRGQAYGYTF.

The chain is built from TRBV11-2 and TRBJ2-1; TRBD2 is a possible D gene (6 bases). The V and J ends lost 5 bases and 1 base respectively, with 18 bases between them. The CDR3 runs to 17 residues. The V gene's germline CDR1 is SGHAT and CDR2 FQNNGV. Here the CDR3 reads CASSAAGGLRSYNEQFF. The CDR3, as DNA: TGTGCCAGCAGCGCGGCAGGAGGGCTCCGGTCCTACAATGAGCAGTTCTTC.

This clone was seen a handful of times. The chain links TRBV28 to TRBJ2-2, with 8 bases lining up with TRBD1. Germline V CDR1 and CDR2: MDHEN, SYDVKM. With 7 bases clipped from V and 5 bases from J, the junction kept 3 bases outside the gene matches. The CDR3 has 13 residues. The CDR3 is CASTGGVTGELFF. The CDR3 nucleotides read TGTGCCAGCACAGGGGGCGTTACCGGGGAGCTGTTTTTT.

The chain links TRBV25-1 to TRBJ2-5, with D tentatively TRBD1 (5 bases). V was shortened by 5 bases and J by 2 bases, with 12 bases between the two germline ends. Germline CDR1 is MGHDK and CDR2 is SYGVNS. This CDR3 has 14 residues. CDR3 sequence reads: CASSRSRVQETQYF. CDR3 in DNA: TGTGCCAGCAGTCGGTCCAGGGTTCAAGAGACCCAGTACTTC.

In its sample, this clone was seen a few times. This chain joins TRBV6-5 and TRBJ2-7; 12 nucleotides match TRBD1. CDR1 is MNHEY, CDR2 SVGAGI, per germline. V lost 5 bases, J lost 3 bases, and 5 bases stayed unmatched. This CDR3 region has 15 residues. CDR3 sequence reads: CASSRDRGLYYEQYF. In DNA, the CDR3 is TGTGCCAGCAGTCGGGACAGGGGGCTTTACTACGAGCAGTACTTC.

This clone turned up a few times. Other DNA variants within this sample encode the same CDR3. The chain is built from TRBV29-1 and TRBJ2-7, with 9 bases aligning to TRBD1. J gave up 0 bases and V 6 bases, and 3 bases lay outside the gene matches. CDR1 is SQVTM and CDR2 is ANQGSEA in the germline V gene. This CDR3 spans 13 amino acids. In DNA form, the CDR3 reads TGCAGCGTAGGGACAGGGAGCTCCTACGAGCAGTACTTC. Translation gives CSVGTGSSYEQYF.

The chain employs TRBV9 and TRBJ1-2; D is possibly TRBD1 (6 bases). The CDR3 contains 14 residues. V lost 3 bases and J 0 bases, leaving 9 bases between the germline ends. Germline loops: CDR1 SGDLS, CDR2 YYNGEE. The CDR3 reads CASSATGANYGYTF. The CDR3 DNA is TGTGCCAGCAGCGCGACAGGAGCTAACTATGGCTACACCTTC.

The rearrangement joins TRBV28 to TRBJ2-7, with D uncertain. The germline gives CDR1 MDHEN, CDR2 SYDVKM. This CDR3 spans 14 amino acids. Trimming removed 7 bases at V and 3 bases at J, with 16 bases between. The CDR3 nucleotides are TGTGCCAGCACCCCGGGTGGTACCAGCTACGAGCAGTACTTC. Its protein product is CASTPGGTSYEQYF.

The chain has TRBV4-1 and TRBJ2-5, with unresolved D. The CDR3 has 13 amino acids. Germline V CDR1 and CDR2: MGHRA, YSYEKL. V was clipped by 5 bases and J by 2 bases, with 9 bases between them. CDR3 sequence reads: CASSGQFQETQYF. DNA for the CDR3: TGCGCCAGCAGCGGGCAGTTTCAAGAGACCCAGTACTTC.

This chain uses TRBV6-6 with TRBJ1-3; 8 bases map to TRBD1. This CDR3 region has 15 residues. The junction had 7 bases not matched to a gene; V was cut back by 6 bases and J by 3 bases. In germline, CDR1 is MNHNY, CDR2 SVGAGI (reference sequence). In DNA form, the CDR3 reads TGTGCCAGCAGGGGGGACAGGAGGAGTGGAAACACCATATATTTT. It is translated as CASRGDRRSGNTIYF.

This sequence joins TRBV6-4 and TRBJ2-2, with D possibly TRBD2 on 5 matching bases. CDR1 is MRHNA, CDR2 SNTAGT, per germline. The CDR3 spans 14 residues. V gave up 6 bases and J gave up 1 base, with 9 bases separating them. Here the CDR3 reads CASSFSVNTGELFF. CDR3 DNA: TGTGCCAGCAGCTTTAGCGTGAACACCGGGGAGCTGTTTTTT.

This chain uses TRBV4-2 with TRBJ1-1; D unclear. From germline, CDR1 is LGHNA and CDR2 YNFKEQ. Trimming shortened V by 1 base and J by 7 bases, and 7 bases separated the two germline ends. The CDR3 consists of 12 residues. The CDR3 here is CASSQAPGEAFF. CDR3 coding DNA: TGTGCCAGCAGCCAAGCTCCAGGTGAAGCTTTCTTT.

In this sample, this clone turned up a few times. The chain employs TRBV9 and TRBJ2-7; 12 bases match TRBD2. This CDR3 has 17 amino acids. Germline V gene data show CDR1 as SGDLS and CDR2 as YYNGEE. Trimming cost V 3 bases and J 6 bases; bases outside gene matches: 13. In DNA, the CDR3 is TGTGCCAGCAGCGCCCGGACTAGCGGGATCGGGGAGTCCGAGCAGTACTTC. This codes for CASSARTSGIGESEQYF.

CDR3 DNA sequence: TGTGCCAGTAGCTTACAGAGGAACACTGAAGCTTTCTTT. As protein: CASSLQRNTEAFF. The V gene is TRBV19, the J gene TRBJ1-1, with D uncertain. The CDR3 contains 13 residues. Trimming removed 6 bases from V and 1 base from J, with 9 bases in between. Germline CDR1 LNHDA, CDR2 SQIVND (reference sequence).

In this sample, this clone turned up a few times. This chain uses TRBV7-2 with TRBJ2-7; weak D call: TRBD2 (5 bases). The length of the CDR3 is 13 residues. V gave up 1 base and J gave up 5 bases, with 9 bases separating them. Germline values: CDR1 SGHTA, CDR2 FQGNSA. In DNA, the CDR3 is TGTGCCAGCAGCTTAGAACCCGGGGACGAGCAGTACTTC. Its protein is CASSLEPGDEQYF.

This clone was seen a handful of times. The chain recombines TRBV5-1 with TRBJ2-3, with 8 nucleotides matching TRBD2. The CDR3 covers 16 residues. The trim removed 0 bases at V and 5 bases at J, leaving 8 bases unmatched. The V gene's germline CDR1 is SGHRS and CDR2 YFSETQ. The CDR3 DNA reads as TGCGCCAGCAGCTTGGAAGAGCGGGGGTGGGGAGATACGCAGTATTTT. Translation gives CASSLEERGWGDTQYF.

This clone was recorded a few times. The chain carries TRBV2 and TRBJ1-4; D gene uncertain. The CDR3 is 15 residues long. Trimming stripped 2 bases from V and 0 bases from J, with 7 bases between. CDR1 is SNHLY and CDR2 is FYNNEI in the germline V gene. CDR3 nucleotides: TGTGCCAGCAGTGAATGGGGAGCAACTAATGAAAAACTGTTTTTT. Amino acid sequence: CASSEWGATNEKLFF. Filled out from reference TRBV2 and TRBJ1-4, the complete variable domain reads EPEVTQTPSHQVTQMGQEVILRCVPISNHLYFYWYRQILGQKVEFLVSFYNNEISEKSEIFDDQFSVERPDGSNFTLKIRSTKLEDSAMYFCASSEWGATNEKLFFGSGTQLSVL.